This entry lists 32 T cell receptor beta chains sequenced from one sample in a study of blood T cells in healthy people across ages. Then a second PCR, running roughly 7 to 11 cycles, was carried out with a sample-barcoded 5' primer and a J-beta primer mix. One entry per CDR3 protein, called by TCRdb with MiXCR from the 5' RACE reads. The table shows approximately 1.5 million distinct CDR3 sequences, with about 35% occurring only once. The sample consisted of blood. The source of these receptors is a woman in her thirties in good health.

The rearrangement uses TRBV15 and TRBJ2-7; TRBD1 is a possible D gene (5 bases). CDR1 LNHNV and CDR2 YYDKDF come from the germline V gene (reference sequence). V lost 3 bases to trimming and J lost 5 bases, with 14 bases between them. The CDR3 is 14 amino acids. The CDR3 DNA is TGTGCCACCAGCAGGACAGTTTCCGCTCACGAGCAGTACTTC. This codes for CATSRTVSAHEQYF.

The CDR3 region is CAISETKNTGELFF. CDR3 in DNA: TGTGCCATCAGTGAGACAAAGAACACCGGGGAGCTGTTTTTT. V usage is TRBV10-3 and J usage is TRBJ2-2; D call uncertain. Trimming removed 2 bases at V and 1 base at J, with 5 bases between. Germline CDR1 ENHRY, CDR2 SYGVKD. CDR3 size: 14 residues.

The CDR3 nucleotides read TGTGCCAGTATCAGTGGGGGGGAAGATGAGCAGTTCTTC. Translated: CASISGGEDEQFF. This rearrangement joins TRBV5-6 to TRBJ2-1, with 7 bases identical to TRBD2. Germline lookup yields CDR1 SGHDT and CDR2 YYEEEE. The CDR3 runs 13 residues. With V trimmed by 8 bases and J by 8 bases, 10 bases remained unmatched. The complete variable domain, with remaining parts taken from reference TRBV5-6 and TRBJ2-1, reads DAGVTQSPTHLIKTRGQQVTLRCSPKSGHDTVSWYQQALGQGPQFIFQYYEEEERQRGNFPDRFSGHQFPNYSSELNVNALLLGDSALYLCASISGGEDEQFFGPGTRLTVL.

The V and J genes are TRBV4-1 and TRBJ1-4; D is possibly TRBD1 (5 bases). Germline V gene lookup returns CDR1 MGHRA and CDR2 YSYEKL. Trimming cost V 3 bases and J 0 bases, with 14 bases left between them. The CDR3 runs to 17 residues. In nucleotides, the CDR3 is TGCGCCAGCAGCCACCACACGCGGGGGGCAACTAATGAAAAACTGTTTTTT. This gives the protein CASSHHTRGATNEKLFF.

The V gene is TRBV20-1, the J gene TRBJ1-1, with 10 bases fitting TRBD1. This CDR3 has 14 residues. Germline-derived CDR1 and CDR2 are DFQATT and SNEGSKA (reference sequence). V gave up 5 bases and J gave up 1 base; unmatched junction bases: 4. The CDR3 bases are TGCAGTGCTTTGGGGGACAGGGGGAACACTGAAGCTTTCTTT. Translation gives CSALGDRGNTEAFF.

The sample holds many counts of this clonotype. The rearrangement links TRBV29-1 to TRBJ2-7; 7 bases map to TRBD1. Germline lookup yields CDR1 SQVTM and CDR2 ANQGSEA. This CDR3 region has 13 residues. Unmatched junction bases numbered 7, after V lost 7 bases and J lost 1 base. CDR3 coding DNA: TGCAGCGCTTCGACAGGGAAATCCTACGAGCAGTACTTC. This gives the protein CSASTGKSYEQYF.

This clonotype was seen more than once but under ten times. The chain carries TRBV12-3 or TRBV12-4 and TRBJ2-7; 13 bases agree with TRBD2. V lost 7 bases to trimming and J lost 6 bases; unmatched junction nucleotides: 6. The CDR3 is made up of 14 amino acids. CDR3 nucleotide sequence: TGTGCCAGCACCCGACTAGCGGGAGGTCTCGAGCAGTACTTC. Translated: CASTRLAGGLEQYF.

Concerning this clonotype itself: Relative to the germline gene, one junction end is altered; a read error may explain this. The CDR3 DNA reads TGTGCCGGCAGCGGACCCCCGCGGATCTACAATGAGCAGTTCTTC. Its translation: CAGSGPPRIYNEQFF. The V call is TRBV7-2, the J call TRBJ2-1; perhaps TRBD2 as D (5 bases). The germline CDR1 and CDR2 sequences are SGHTA and FQGNSA. The CDR3 length is 15 residues.

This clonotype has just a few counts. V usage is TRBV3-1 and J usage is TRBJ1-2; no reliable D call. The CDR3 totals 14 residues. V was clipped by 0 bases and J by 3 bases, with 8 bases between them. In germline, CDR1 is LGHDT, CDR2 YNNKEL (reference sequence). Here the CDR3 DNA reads TGTGCCAGCAGCCAAGATCCGGTCTACTATGGCTACACCTTC. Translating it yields CASSQDPVYYGYTF.

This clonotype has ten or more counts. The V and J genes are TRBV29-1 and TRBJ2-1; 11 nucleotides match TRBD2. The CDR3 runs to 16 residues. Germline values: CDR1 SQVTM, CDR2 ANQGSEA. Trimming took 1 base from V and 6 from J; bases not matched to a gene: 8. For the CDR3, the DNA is TGCAGCGTTGAAGGCACCACTAGCGGGAGTACCAATGAGCAGTTCTTC. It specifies CSVEGTTSGSTNEQFF.

CDR3 region: CSARPGTSGSDTQYF. DNA for the CDR3: TGCAGTGCTAGACCCGGGACTAGCGGTTCAGATACGCAGTATTTT. This chain joins TRBV20-1 and TRBJ2-3; TRBD2 aligns across 11 bases. The CDR3 length is 15 residues. CDR1 is DFQATT, CDR2 SNEGSKA, per germline (reference sequence). The V segment lost 2 bases and the J segment 4 bases; nucleotides outside the gene matches: 5.

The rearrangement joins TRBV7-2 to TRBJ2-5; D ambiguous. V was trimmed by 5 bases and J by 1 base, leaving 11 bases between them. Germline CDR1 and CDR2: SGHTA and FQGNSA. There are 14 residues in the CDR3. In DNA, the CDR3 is TGTACCAGCAGCCAAGACTTAAGCCAAGAGACCCAGTACTTC. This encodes CTSSQDLSQETQYF.

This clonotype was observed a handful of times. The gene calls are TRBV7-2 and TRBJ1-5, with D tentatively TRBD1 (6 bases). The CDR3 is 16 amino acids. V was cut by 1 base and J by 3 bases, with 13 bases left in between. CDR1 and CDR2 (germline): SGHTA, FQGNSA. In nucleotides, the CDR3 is TGTGCCAGCAGCTTAGTTACGACAGGATACAATCAGCCCCAGCATTTT. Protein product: CASSLVTTGYNQPQHF. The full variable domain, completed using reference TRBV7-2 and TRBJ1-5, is GAGVSQSPSNKVTEKGKDVELRCDPISGHTALYWYRQSLGQGLEFLIYFQGNSAPDKSGLPSDRFSAERTGGSVSTLTIQRTQQEDSAVYLCASSLVTTGYNQPQHFGDGTRLSIL.

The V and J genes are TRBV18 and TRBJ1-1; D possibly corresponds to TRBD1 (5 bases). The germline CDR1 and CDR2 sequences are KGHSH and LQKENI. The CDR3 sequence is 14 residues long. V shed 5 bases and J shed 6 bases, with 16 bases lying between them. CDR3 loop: CASSYQGGRAEAFF. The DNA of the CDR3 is TGTGCCAGCTCATACCAGGGTGGGAGGGCTGAAGCTTTCTTT.

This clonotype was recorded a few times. CDR3 DNA sequence: TGTGCCAGCAGCTTGAGCAGGGCTGCTGAAGCTTTCTTT. Translated, it gives CASSLSRAAEAFF. The chain has TRBV5-6 and TRBJ1-1, with a weak D call TRBD1 (5 bases). The germline V gene encodes CDR1 SGHDT and CDR2 YYEEEE. The V end was cut by 1 base, the J end by 6 bases, with 10 bases between. CDR3 length equals 13 residues. The variable domain in full, completed from reference TRBV5-6 and TRBJ1-1, reads DAGVTQSPTHLIKTRGQQVTLRCSPKSGHDTVSWYQQALGQGPQFIFQYYEEEERQRGNFPDRFSGHQFPNYSSELNVNALLLGDSALYLCASSLSRAAEAFFGQGTRLTVV.

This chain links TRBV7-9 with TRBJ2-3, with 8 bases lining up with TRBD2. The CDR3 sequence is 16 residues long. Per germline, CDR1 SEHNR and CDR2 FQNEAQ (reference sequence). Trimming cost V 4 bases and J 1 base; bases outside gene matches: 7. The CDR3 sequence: CASSSRLTSGTDTQYF. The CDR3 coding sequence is TGTGCCAGCAGCTCCCGACTGACTAGCGGCACAGATACGCAGTATTTT.

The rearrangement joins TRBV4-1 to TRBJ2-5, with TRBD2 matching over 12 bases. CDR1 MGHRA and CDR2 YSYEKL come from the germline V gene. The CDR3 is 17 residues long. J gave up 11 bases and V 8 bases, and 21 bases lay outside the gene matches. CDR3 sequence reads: CASSPSGGGPAYNEQYF. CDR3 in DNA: TGCGCCAGCTCCCCTAGCGGGGGGGGACCGGCGTACAATGAGCAGTACTTC.

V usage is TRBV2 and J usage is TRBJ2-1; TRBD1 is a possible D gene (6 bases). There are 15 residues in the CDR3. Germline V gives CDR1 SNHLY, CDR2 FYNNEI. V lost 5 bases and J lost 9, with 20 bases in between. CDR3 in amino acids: CASSRTEMSVSEQFF. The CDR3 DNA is TGTGCCAGCAGTCGGACAGAGATGAGCGTTAGTGAGCAGTTCTTC.

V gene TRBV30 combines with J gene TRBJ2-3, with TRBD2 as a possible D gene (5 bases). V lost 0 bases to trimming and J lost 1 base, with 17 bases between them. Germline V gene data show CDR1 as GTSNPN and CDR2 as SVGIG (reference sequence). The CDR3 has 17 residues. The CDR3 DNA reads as TGTGCCTGGAGTGTACTTGGCGGGCTTCGGGGCACAGATACGCAGTATTTT. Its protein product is CAWSVLGGLRGTDTQYF.

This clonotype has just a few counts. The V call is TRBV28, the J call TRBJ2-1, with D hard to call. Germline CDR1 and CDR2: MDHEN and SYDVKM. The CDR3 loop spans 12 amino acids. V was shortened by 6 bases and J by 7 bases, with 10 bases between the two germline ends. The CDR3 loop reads CASSKESNEQFF. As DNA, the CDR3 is TGTGCCAGCAGCAAAGAGAGTAATGAGCAGTTCTTC. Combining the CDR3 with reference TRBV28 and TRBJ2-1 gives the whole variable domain DVKVTQSSRYLVKRTGEKVFLECVQDMDHENMFWYRQDPGLGLRLIYFSYDVKMKEKGDIPEGYSVSREKKERFSLILESASTNQTSMYLCASSKESNEQFFGPGTRLTVL.

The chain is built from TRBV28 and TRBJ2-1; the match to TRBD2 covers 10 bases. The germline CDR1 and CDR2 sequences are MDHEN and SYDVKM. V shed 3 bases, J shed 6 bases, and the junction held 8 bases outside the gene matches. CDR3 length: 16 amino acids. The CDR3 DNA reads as TGTGCCAGCAGTTTCCAGCGGGAGGGCCTCCCCAATGAGCAGTTCTTC. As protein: CASSFQREGLPNEQFF. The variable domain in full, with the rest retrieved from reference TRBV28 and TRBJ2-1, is DVKVTQSSRYLVKRTGEKVFLECVQDMDHENMFWYRQDPGLGLRLIYFSYDVKMKEKGDIPEGYSVSREKKERFSLILESASTNQTSMYLCASSFQREGLPNEQFFGPGTRLTVL.

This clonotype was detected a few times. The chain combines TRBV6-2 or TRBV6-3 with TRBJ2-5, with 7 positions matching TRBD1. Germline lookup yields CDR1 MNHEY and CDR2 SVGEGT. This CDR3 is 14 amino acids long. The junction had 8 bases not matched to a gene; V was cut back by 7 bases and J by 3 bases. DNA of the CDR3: TGTGCCAGCACCACGTACGGGACAGAAGAGACCCAGTACTTC. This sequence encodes CASTTYGTEETQYF.

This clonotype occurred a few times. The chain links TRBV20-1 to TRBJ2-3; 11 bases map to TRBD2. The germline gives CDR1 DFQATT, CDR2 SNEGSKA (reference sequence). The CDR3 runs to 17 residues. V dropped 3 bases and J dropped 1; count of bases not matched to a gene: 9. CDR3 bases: TGCAGTGCTAGGCTAGCGGGGGGCCACACGGGCACAGATACGCAGTATTTT. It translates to CSARLAGGHTGTDTQYF.

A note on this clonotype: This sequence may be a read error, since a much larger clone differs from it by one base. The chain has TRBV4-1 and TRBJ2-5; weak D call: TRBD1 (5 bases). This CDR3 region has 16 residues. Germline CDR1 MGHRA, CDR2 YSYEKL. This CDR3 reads CTSSQAQNGAQETQYF. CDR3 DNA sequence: TGCACCAGCAGCCAAGCACAAAATGGGGCCCAAGAGACCCAGTACTTC.

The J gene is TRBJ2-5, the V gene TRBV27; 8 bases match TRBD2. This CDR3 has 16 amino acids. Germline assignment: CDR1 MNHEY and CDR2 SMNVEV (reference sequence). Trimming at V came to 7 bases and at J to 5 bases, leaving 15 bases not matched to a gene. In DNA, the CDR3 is TGTGCCAGCATGATTACTAGCGGCGCACATCGGGAGACCCAGTACTTC. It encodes CASMITSGAHRETQYF.

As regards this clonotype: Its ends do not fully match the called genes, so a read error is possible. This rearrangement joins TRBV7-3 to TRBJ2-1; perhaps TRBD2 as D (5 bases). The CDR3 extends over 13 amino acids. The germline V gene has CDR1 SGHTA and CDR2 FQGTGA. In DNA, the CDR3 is TGTGCCAACAGCTCCGGGATCCACAATGAGCAGTTCTTC. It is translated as CANSSGIHNEQFF.

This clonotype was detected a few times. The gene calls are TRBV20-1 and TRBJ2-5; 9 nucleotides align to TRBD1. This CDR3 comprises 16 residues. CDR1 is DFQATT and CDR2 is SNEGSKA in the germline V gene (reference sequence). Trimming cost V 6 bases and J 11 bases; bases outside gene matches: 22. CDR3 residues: CSAPSGWDRVNREQYF. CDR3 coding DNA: TGCAGTGCCCCGAGTGGATGGGACAGGGTCAATAGGGAGCAGTACTTC.

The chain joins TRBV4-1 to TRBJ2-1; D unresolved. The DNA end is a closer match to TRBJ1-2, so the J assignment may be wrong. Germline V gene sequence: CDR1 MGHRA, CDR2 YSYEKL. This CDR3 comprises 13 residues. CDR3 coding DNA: TGCGCCAGCAGCCAAGAGCGAGGGATCGGCTACACCTTC. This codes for CASSQERGIGYTF.

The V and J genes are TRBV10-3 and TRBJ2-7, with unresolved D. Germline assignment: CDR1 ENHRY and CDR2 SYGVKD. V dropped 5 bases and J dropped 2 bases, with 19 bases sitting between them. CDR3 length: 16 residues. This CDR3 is CAISLTQEALPYEQYF. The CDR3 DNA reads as TGTGCCATCAGTCTCACACAAGAGGCGTTGCCCTACGAGCAGTACTTC.

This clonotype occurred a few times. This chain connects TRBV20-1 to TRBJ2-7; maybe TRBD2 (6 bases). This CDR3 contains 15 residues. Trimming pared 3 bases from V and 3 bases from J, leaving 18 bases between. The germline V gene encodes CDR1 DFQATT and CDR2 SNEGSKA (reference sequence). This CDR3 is CSASSAYAGFYEQYF. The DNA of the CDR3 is TGCAGTGCTAGTTCGGCATACGCGGGGTTCTACGAGCAGTACTTC.

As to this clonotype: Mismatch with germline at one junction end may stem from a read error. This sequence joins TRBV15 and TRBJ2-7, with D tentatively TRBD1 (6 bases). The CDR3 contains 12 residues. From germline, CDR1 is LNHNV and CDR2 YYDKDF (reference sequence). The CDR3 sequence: CAPSRRDMEQYF. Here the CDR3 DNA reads TGTGCCCCCAGCAGAAGGGACATGGAGCAGTACTTC.

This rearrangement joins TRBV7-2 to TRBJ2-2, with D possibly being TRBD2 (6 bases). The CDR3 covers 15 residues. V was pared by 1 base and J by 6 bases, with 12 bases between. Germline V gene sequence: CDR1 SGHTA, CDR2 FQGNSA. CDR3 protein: CASSLVPGRPGELFF. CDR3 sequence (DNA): TGTGCCAGCAGCTTAGTCCCAGGGAGGCCCGGGGAGCTGTTTTTT.